Shown below are 3 T cell receptor beta chains from a single sample sequenced in a study of T cells in Graves' hyperthyroidism and ophthalmopathy. The investigators amplified TCR beta CDR3 regions from RNA transcripts. TCR CDR3 underwent first-round RT-PCR with the HTBI primer set. TCRdb called the multiplex PCR reads again in MiXCR, with one record for every CDR3 protein. The profile shows 270,000 or so distinct CDR3 sequences, less than 30% of them singletons. The sequenced sample consisted of blood. Receptors originate from a man aged 40-55 years with Graves' hyperthyroidism that later progressed to Graves' ophthalmopathy.

Ten or more counts support this clonotype. This sequence joins TRBV5-1 and TRBJ1-2; D perhaps matches TRBD1 (6 bases). The CDR3 contains 14 residues. The germline V gene has CDR1 SGHRS and CDR2 YFSETQ. Trimming stripped 5 bases from V and 0 bases from J, with 11 bases between. CDR3 DNA: TGCGCCAGCAGAGAGACAGGAGCTAACTATGGCTACACCTTC. It is translated as CASRETGANYGYTF.

This clonotype has a handful of counts. V usage is TRBV6-2 or TRBV6-3 and J usage is TRBJ2-5, with unresolved D. Germline loops: CDR1 MNHEY, CDR2 SVGEGT. CDR3 length: 11 amino acids. V was cut by 5 bases and J by 5 bases, with 6 bases left in between. This CDR3 is CASSTVETQYF. The DNA of the CDR3 is TGTGCCAGCAGTACAGTCGAGACCCAGTACTTC.

This clonotype was detected ten times or more. This sequence joins TRBV5-1 and TRBJ2-5, with 10 bases aligning to TRBD1. J was trimmed by 3 bases and V by 5 bases; bases with no gene match: 4. Germline V CDR1 and CDR2: SGHRS, YFSETQ. This CDR3 spans 14 amino acids. The CDR3 loop reads CASRDGTGEETQYF. For the CDR3, the DNA is TGCGCCAGCAGGGACGGGACAGGGGAAGAGACCCAGTACTTC.